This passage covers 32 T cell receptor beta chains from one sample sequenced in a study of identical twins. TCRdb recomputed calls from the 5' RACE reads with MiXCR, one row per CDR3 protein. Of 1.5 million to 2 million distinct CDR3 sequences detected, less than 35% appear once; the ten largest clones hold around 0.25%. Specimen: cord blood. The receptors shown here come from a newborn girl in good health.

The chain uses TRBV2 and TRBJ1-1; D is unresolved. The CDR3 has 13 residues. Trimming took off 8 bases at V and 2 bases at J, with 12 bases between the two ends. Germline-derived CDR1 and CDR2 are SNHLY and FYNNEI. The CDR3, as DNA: TGTGCCAGCGCTTGGCAGGCTAACACTGAAGCTTTCTTT. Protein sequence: CASAWQANTEAFF.

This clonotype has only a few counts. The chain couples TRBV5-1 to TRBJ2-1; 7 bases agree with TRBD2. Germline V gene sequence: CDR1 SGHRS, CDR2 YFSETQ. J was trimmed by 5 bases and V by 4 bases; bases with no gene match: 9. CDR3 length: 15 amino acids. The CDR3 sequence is CASSVGLADHNEQFF. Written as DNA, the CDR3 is TGCGCCAGCAGCGTCGGGCTAGCGGATCACAATGAGCAGTTCTTC.

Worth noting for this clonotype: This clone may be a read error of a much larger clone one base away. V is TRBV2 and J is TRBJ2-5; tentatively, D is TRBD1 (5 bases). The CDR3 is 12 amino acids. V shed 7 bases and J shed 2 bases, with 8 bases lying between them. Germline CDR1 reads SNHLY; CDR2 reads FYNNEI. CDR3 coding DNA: TGTGCCAGCAATTACAGGCAAGAGACCCAGTACTTC. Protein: CASNYRQETQYF.

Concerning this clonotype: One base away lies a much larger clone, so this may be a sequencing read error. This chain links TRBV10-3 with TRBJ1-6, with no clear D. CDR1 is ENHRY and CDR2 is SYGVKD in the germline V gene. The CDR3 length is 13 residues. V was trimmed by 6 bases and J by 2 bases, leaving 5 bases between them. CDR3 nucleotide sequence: TGTGCCATCAGGGGGACCTATAATTCACCCCTCCACTTT. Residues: CAIRGTYNSPLHF.

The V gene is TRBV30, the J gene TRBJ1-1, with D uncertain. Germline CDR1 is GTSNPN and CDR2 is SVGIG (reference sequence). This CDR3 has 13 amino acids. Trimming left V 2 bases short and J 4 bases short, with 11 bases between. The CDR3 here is CAWSSGIGTEAFF. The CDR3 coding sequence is TGTGCCTGGAGTTCGGGGATAGGCACTGAAGCTTTCTTT.

The CDR3 is CSAREGGSGNTIYF. CDR3 bases: TGCAGTGCTAGAGAGGGAGGCTCTGGAAACACCATATATTTT. This chain uses TRBV20-1 with TRBJ1-3, with D unclear. CDR3 length: 14 residues. The germline V gene has CDR1 DFQATT and CDR2 SNEGSKA (reference sequence). Trimming left V 0 bases short and J 0 bases short, with 6 bases between.

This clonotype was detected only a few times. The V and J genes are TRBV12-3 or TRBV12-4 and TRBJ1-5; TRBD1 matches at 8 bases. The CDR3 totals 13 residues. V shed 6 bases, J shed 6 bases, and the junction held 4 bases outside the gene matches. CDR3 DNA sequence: TGTGCCAGCAGCACAGGGGGAAGTCAGCCCCAGCATTTT. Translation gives CASSTGGSQPQHF.

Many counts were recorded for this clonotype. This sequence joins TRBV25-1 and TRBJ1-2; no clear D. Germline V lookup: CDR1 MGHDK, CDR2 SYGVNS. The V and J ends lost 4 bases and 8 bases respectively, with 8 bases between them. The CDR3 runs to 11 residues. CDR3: CASSVGGGYTF. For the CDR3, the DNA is TGTGCCAGCAGTGTCGGTGGAGGCTACACCTTC.

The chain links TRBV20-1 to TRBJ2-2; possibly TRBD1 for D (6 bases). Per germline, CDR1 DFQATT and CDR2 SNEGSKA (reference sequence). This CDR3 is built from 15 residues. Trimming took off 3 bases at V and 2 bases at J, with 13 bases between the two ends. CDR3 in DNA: TGCAGTGCTAGGATTGGGGGCTTCAACACCGGGGAGCTGTTTTTT. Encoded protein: CSARIGGFNTGELFF.

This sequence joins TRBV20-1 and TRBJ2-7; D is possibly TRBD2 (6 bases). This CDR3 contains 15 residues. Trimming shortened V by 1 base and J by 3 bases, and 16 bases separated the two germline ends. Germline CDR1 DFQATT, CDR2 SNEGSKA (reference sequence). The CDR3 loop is CSARGGETLHYEQYF. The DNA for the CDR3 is TGCAGTGCTAGAGGGGGGGAAACACTCCACTACGAGCAGTACTTC.

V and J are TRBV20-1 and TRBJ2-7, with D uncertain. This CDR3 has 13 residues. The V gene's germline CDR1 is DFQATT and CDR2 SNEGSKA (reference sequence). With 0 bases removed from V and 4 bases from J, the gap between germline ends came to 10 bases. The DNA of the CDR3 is TGCAGTGCTAGAGATCCCAGCAGGTACGAGCAGTACTTC. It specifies CSARDPSRYEQYF.

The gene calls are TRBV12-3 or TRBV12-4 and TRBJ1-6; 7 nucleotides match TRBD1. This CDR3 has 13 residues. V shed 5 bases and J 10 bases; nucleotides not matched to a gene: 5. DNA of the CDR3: TGTGCCAGCAGTCCTACAGGGGAATCACCCCTCCACTTT. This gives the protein CASSPTGESPLHF.

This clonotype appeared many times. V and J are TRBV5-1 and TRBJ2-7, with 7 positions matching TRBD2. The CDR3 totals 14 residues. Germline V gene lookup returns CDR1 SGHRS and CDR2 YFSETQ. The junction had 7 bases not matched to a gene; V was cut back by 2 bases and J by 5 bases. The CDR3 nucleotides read TGCGCCAGCAGCTTTGCGGGAGAGGTGAACGAGCAGTACTTC. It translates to CASSFAGEVNEQYF.

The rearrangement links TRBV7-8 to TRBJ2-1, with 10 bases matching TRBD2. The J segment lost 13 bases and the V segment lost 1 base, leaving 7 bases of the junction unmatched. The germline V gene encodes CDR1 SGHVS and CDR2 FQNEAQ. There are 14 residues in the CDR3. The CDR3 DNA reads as TGTGCCAGCAGCTTAGAGCGTCGGACTAGCGGTCAGTTCTTC. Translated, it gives CASSLERRTSGQFF.

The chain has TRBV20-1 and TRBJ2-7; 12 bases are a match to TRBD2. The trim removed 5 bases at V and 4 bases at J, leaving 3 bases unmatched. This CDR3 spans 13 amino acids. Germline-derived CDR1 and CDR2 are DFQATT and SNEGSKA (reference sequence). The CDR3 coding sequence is TGCAGTGCTTCACTAGCGGGAGGTTACGAGCAGTACTTC. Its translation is CSASLAGGYEQYF.

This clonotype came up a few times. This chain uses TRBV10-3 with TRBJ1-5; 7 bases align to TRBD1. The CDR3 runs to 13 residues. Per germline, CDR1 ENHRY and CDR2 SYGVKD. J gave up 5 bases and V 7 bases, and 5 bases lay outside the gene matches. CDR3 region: CAIITGEHQPQHF. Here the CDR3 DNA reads TGTGCCATCATAACAGGGGAGCATCAGCCCCAGCATTTT.

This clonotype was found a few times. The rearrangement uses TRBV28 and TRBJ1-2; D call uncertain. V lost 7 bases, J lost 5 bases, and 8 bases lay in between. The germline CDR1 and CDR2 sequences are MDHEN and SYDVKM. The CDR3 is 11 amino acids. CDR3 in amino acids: CASTRAYGYTF. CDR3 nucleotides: TGTGCCAGCACTCGAGCTTATGGCTACACCTTC.

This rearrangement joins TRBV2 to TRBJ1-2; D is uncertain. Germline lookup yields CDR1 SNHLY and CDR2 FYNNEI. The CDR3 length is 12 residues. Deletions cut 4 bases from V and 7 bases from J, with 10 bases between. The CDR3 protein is CASSVLSCGYTF. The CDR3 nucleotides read TGTGCCAGCAGTGTATTATCCTGTGGCTACACCTTC.

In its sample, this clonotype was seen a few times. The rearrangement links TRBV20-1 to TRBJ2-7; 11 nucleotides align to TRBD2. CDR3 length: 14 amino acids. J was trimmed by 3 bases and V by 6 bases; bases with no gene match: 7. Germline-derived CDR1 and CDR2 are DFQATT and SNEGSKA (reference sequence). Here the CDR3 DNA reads TGCAGTGCGTTTAGCGGGGGGGCCAGCTACGAGCAGTACTTC. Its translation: CSAFSGGASYEQYF.

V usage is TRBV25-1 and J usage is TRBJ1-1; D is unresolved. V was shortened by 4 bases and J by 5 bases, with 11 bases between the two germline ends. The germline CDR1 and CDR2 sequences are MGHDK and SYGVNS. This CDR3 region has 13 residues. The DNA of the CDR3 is TGTGCCAGCAGTGGCGGGAGGAGGACTGAAGCTTTCTTT. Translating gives CASSGGRRTEAFF. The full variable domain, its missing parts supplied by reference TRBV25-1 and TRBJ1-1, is EADIYQTPRYLVIGTGKKITLECSQTMGHDKMYWYQQDPGMELHLIHYSYGVNSTEKGDLSSESTVSRIRTEHFPLTLESARPSHTSQYLCASSGGRRTEAFFGQGTRLTVV.

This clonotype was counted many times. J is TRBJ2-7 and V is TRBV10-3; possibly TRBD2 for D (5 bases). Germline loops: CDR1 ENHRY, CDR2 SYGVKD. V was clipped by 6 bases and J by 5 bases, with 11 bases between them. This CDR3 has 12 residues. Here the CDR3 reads CAISATRDEQYF. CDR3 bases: TGTGCCATCAGCGCCACTAGGGACGAGCAGTACTTC.

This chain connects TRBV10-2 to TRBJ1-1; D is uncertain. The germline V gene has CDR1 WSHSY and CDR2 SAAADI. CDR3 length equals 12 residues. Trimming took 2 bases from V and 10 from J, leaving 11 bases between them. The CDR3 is CASSELKGRAFF. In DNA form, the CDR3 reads TGCGCCAGCAGTGAGCTAAAGGGTCGAGCTTTCTTT.

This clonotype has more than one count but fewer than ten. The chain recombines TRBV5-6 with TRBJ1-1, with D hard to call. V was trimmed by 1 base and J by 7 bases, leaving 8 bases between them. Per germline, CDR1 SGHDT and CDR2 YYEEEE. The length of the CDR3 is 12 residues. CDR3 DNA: TGTGCCAGCAGCTTGACCGGGATTGAAGCTTTCTTT. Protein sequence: CASSLTGIEAFF.

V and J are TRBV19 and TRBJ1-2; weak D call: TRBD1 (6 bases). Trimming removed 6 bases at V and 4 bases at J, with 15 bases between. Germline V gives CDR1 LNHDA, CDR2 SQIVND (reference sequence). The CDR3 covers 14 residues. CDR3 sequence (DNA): TGTGCCAGTAGCTTGAAGACAGGACTCTATGGCTACACCTTC. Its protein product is CASSLKTGLYGYTF.

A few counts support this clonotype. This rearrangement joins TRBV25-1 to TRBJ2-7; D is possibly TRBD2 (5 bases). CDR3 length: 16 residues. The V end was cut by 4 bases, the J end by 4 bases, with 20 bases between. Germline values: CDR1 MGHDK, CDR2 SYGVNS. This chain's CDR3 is CASSGPPGVPQYEQYF. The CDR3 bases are TGTGCCAGCAGTGGACCCCCCGGGGTCCCCCAGTACGAGCAGTACTTC.

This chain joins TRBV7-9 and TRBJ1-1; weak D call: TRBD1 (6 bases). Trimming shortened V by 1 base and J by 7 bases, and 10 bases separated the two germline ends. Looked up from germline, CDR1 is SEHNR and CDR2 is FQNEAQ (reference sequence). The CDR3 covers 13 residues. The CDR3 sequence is CASSLDRDNEAFF. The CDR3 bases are TGTGCCAGCAGCTTAGACAGGGATAATGAAGCTTTCTTT.

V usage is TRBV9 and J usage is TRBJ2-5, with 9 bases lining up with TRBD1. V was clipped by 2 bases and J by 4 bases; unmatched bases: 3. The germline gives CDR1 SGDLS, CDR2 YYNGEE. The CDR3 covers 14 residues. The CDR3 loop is CASSVTGGGETQYF. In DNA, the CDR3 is TGTGCCAGCAGCGTCACAGGGGGCGGAGAGACCCAGTACTTC.

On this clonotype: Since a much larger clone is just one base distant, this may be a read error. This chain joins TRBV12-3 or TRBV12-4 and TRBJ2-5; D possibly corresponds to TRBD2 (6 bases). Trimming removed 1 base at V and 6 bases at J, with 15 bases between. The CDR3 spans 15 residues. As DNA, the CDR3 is TGTGCCAGCAGTTTAGGGGTACTAGCTCTGAAGACCCAGTACTTC. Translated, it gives CASSLGVLALKTQYF.

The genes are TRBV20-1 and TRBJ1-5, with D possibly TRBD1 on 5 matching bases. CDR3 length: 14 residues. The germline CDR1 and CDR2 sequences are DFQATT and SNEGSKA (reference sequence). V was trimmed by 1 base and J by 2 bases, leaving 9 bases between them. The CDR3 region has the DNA TGCAGTGCTAGAGTGCAGGGTGGCAATCAGCCCCAGCATTTT. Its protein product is CSARVQGGNQPQHF.

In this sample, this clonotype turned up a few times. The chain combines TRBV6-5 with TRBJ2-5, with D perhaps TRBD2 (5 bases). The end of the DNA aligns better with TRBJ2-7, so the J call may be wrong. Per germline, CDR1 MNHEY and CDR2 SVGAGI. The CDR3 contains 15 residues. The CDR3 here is CASSLDGASGYEQYF. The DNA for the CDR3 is TGTGCCAGCAGTTTAGACGGCGCGTCGGGGTACGAGCAGTACTTC.

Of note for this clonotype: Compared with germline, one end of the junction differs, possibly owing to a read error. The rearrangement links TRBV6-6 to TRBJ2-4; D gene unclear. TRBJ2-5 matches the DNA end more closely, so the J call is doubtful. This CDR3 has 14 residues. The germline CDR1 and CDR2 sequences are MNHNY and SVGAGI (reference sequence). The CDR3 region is CAGSFSRLGETQYF. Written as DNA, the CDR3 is TGTGCCGGCAGTTTCTCGCGTTTGGGAGAGACCCAGTACTTC.

CDR3: CASSQDVGTVGNEQYF. DNA for the CDR3: TGTGCCAGCAGCCAAGATGTAGGGACAGTTGGGAACGAGCAGTACTTC. The chain couples TRBV14 to TRBJ2-7, with 7 nucleotides matching TRBD1. The CDR3 is 16 residues long. Germline V gives CDR1 SGHDN, CDR2 FVKESK. Unmatched junction bases numbered 10, after V lost 0 bases and J lost 5 bases. The whole variable domain, filled in from reference TRBV14 and TRBJ2-7, reads EAGVTQFPSHSVIEKGQTVTLRCDPISGHDNLYWYRRVMGKEIKFLLHFVKESKQDESGMPNNRFLAERTGGTYSTLKVQPAELEDSGVYFCASSQDVGTVGNEQYFGPGTRLTVT.